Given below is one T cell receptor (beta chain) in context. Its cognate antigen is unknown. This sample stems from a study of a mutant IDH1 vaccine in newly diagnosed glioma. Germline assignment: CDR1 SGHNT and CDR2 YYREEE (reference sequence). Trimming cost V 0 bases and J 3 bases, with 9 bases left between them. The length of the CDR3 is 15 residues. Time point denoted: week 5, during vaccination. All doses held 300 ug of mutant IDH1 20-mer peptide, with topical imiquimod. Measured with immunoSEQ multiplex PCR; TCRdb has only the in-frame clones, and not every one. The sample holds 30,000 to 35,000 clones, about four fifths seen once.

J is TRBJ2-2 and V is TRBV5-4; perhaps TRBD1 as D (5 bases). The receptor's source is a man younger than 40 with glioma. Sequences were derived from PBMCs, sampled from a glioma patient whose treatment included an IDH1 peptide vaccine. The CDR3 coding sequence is TGTGCCAGCAGCTTGGTTAGGGGCGACACCGGGGAGCTGTTTTTT. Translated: CASSLVRGDTGELFF.